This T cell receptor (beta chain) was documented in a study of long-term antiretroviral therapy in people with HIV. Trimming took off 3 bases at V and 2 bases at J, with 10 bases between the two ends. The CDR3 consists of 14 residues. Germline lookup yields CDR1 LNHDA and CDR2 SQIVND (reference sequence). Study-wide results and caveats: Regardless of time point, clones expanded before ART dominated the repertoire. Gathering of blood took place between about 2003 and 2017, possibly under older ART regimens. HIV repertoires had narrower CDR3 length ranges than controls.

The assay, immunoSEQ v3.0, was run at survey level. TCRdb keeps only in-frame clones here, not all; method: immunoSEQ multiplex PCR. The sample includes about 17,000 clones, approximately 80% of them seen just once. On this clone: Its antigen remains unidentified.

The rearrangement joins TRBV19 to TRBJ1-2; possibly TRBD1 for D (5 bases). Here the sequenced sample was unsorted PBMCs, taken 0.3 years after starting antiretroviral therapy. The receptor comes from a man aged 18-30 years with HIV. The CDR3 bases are TGTGCCAGTAGTATGGGGCAGGTAAACTATGGCTACACCTTC. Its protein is CASSMGQVNYGYTF.